The clone carrying this T cell receptor (beta chain) was counted once. Given a much more abundant clone one base away, this may be a read error. Arm-PCR with iRepertoire HTBI primers amplified the CDR3 regions for these TCR beta libraries. TCRdb called the multiplex PCR reads again in MiXCR, with one record for every CDR3 protein. The sample has about 420,000 distinct CDR3 sequences, 23% seen once. This sample is drawn from a study of regulatory T cells in long-lasting Graves disease. The CDR3 contains 15 residues. In germline, CDR1 is MDHEN, CDR2 SYDVKM. Time point defined: persistent/refractory GD, antithyroid drugs over 5 years with positive TRAb. With RNA extracted from PBMCs as input, the TCR library was made.

Sample: peripheral blood mononuclear cells (PBMCs), taken when the disease was refractory, from a patient treated with antithyroid drugs. The sequence came from a female donor with Graves disease. The rearrangement uses TRBV28 and TRBJ1-4; D call uncertain. CDR3 loop: CASSLSSFSNGKLFF. CDR3 nucleotides: TGTGCCAGCAGTTTATCGTCCTTTTCCAATGGAAAACTGTTTTTT.